This is a list of T cell receptor beta chains from one sample in a study of OX40 agonist ivuxolimab in advanced cancers. The method was immunoSEQ multiplex PCR; TCRdb's version includes in-frame clones alone and lacks a portion of them. The sample has approximately 77,000 clones, about 90% seen once. The sequencing used CD4+ or CD8+ T cells sorted from blood, collected in a trial of the OX40 agonist ivuxolimab. These receptors were taken from an adult with an advanced solid tumor such as melanoma, head and neck, liver or kidney cancer. Each CDR3 is given with its conserved first and last residue. The order of the fields is J gene, D gene, clone size, V gene, CDR3 DNA, CDR3 protein. D genes are given only for firm matches. Clone size is not always given. Where it is, it says once, few, many or a class for expanded clones.

>TRBJ2-2|.|.|TRBV28
TGTGCCAGCAGTTGGGGCCGGGCCGGGGAGCTGTTTTTT
CASSWGRAGELFF
>TRBJ2-2|.|once|TRBV7-2
TGTGCCAGCAGCTCCGAGGGCTGGGCGAACACCGGGGAGCTGTTTTTT
CASSSEGWANTGELFF
>TRBJ2-5|.|.|TRBV6-5
TGTGCCAGCAGTGAAGGGTTGGGGGAGACCCAGTACTTC
CASSEGLGETQYF
>TRBJ2-2|TRBD2|.|TRBV28
TGTGCCAGCAGTTTAGAGCGGGAGCCCGGGGAGCTGTTTTTT
CASSLEREPGELFF
>TRBJ1-5|.|.|TRBV27
TGTGCCAGCAGTACAGGGTGGCTTGATCAGCCCCAGCATTTT
CASSTGWLDQPQHF
>TRBJ2-7|TRBD2|medium-sized|TRBV19
TGTGCCAGTAGTGCCTCTAGCGGAAGACTATACGAGCAGTACTTC
CASSASSGRLYEQYF
>TRBJ1-2|.|.|TRBV25-1
TGTGCCAGCAAGGTGGGGGCAGAGGACGGCTACACCTTC
CASKVGAEDGYTF
>TRBJ2-5|TRBD2|.|TRBV28
TGTGCCAGCAGCAACCCCTCTAGCGGGAGGGCAAGAGAGCAGTACTTC
CASSNPSSGRAREQYF
>TRBJ1-1|.|.|TRBV19
TGTGCCAGTAGTATATACAGGGAGGACACTGAAGCTTTCTTT
CASSIYREDTEAFF
>TRBJ2-1|TRBD2|.|TRBV11-2
TGTGCCAGCAGCTTAGGGCGCGGAGGACTAGCGGGAGACAATGAGCAGTTCTTC
CASSLGRGGLAGDNEQFF
>TRBJ2-5|.|.|TRBV27
TGTGCCAGCAGTCCACTGGCAGGTCCAGAGACCCAGTACTTC
CASSPLAGPETQYF
>TRBJ2-2|TRBD1|.|TRBV9
TGTGCCAGCAGCGCAGCTGCAGGGGGAACCGGGGAGCTGTTTTTT
CASSAAAGGTGELFF
>TRBJ1-3|.|.|TRBV11-2
TGTGCCAGCAGCTTACCAGGCTCAGGAAACACCATATATTTT
CASSLPGSGNTIYF
>TRBJ2-1|.|.|TRBV4-1
TGCGCCAGCAGCCAAGAGTTTTCCAGCTCCTACAATGAGCAGTTCTTC
CASSQEFSSSYNEQFF
>TRBJ2-1|TRBD2|.|TRBV7-9
TGTGCCAGCAGCTTAGGAGCTAGCGGGAGTTTCAATGAGCAGTTCTTC
CASSLGASGSFNEQFF
>TRBJ2-2|TRBD2|.|TRBV10-2
TGCGCCAGCAGTCCTGAACTAGCGGGAGCCGGGGAGCTGTTTTTT
CASSPELAGAGELFF
>TRBJ2-6|.|.|TRBV2
TGTGCCAGCAGTGAACTCAGGGAGACAGGCTTCTCTGGGGCCAACGTCCTGACTTTC
CASSELRETGFSGANVLTF
>TRBJ2-1|TRBD2|.|TRBV10-1
TGCGCCAGCAGTGATGGGGCTAGCGGGAGTTGGGATGAGCAGTTCTTC
CASSDGASGSWDEQFF
>TRBJ2-5|.|.|TRBV10-3
TGTGCCATCAGTGAGGGACCCGGGACCCAGATTAGGCCCCAGTACTTC
CAISEGPGTQIRPQYF
>TRBJ2-7|.|.|TRBV5-1
TGCGCCAGCAGCGGGATTTCGGACGAGCAGTACTTC
CASSGISDEQYF
>TRBJ2-7|.|.|TRBV6-1
TGTGCCAGCAGTGTGGGGGTTGGCGCGGCAGGCTACGAGCAGTACTTC
CASSVGVGAAGYEQYF
>TRBJ1-2|.|.|TRBV13
TGTGCCAGCAGCTCCGGACAGCCTTCCTTGGCGGGCTACACCTTC
CASSSGQPSLAGYTF
>TRBJ2-7|.|.|TRBV4-1
TGCGCCAGCAGCCGCAGGGCCCCCTACGAGCAGTACTTC
CASSRRAPYEQYF
>TRBJ2-7|.|.|TRBV6-6
TGTGCCAGCAGTTACACTCAGGGAGGCAGCTACGAGCAGTACTTC
CASSYTQGGSYEQYF
>TRBJ2-5|.|.|TRBV7-9
TGTGCCAGCAGCTTAGGGGGCATCCACGAGACCCAGTACTTC
CASSLGGIHETQYF
>TRBJ2-1|.|.|TRBV11-2
TGTGCCAGCAGCCGACCCGGGACCGATTATAATGAGCAGTTCTTC
CASSRPGTDYNEQFF
>TRBJ2-7|TRBD2|.|TRBV10-3
TGTGCCATCAGTGAGTCGATAACGGGAGGGACCTACGAGCAGTACTTC
CAISESITGGTYEQYF
>TRBJ1-2|TRBD1|.|TRBV28
TGTGCCAGCAGTTCTCCGGGGACAGGGGCTAACTATGGCTACACCTTC
CASSSPGTGANYGYTF
>TRBJ2-5|TRBD1|.|TRBV7-9
TGTGCCAGCAGCTTAGTGGACAGGTCCTTAGAGACCCAGTACTTC
CASSLVDRSLETQYF
>TRBJ2-3|.|.|TRBV6-5
TGTGCCAGCAGTTACTCGATGGCAGATACGCAGTATTTT
CASSYSMADTQYF
>TRBJ1-3|.|.|TRBV4-3
TGCGCCAGCAGCCAAGACTGGAGGGGTTCTGGAAACACCATATATTTT
CASSQDWRGSGNTIYF
>TRBJ1-4|.|.|TRBV7-9
TGTGCCAGCAGCTTTGGTGAAAAACTGTTTTTT
CASSFGEKLFF
>TRBJ1-4|.|medium-sized|TRBV5-6
.
CASSLFSGRANEKLFF
>TRBJ1-5|.|.|TRBV28
TGTGCCAGCAGTCCCCTCCGGGGGCCCCAGCATTTT
CASSPLRGPQHF
>TRBJ2-7|.|once|TRBV7-2
TGTGCCAGCAGCTTACCGGACGAATCCTACGAGCAGTACTTC
CASSLPDESYEQYF
>TRBJ2-7|.|.|TRBV5-5
TGCGCCAGCAGCCAAGATACCGGTACCTACGAGCAGTACTTC
CASSQDTGTYEQYF
>TRBJ1-2|TRBD1|.|TRBV13
TGTGCCAGCAGCACCCTACAGGGGGCGCATGGCTACACCTTC
CASSTLQGAHGYTF
>TRBJ1-1|.|.|TRBV6-5
TGTGCCATCAGCGGGGAGATGAACACTGAAGCTTTCTTT
CAISGEMNTEAFF
>TRBJ1-2|TRBD1|.|TRBV19
TGTGCCAGTGGACAGGGGGCTCTAGATTTGGACTATGGCTACACCTTC
CASGQGALDLDYGYTF
>TRBJ2-3|.|.|TRBV1
TGCACCAGCAGGTCGGATGTGGGAGGTTCTAGCACAGATACGCAGTATTTT
CTSRSDVGGSSTDTQYF
>TRBJ1-6|.|.|TRBV4-3
TGCGCCAGCAGCCAAGATTTGGGGCCCACTCTCTATAATTCACCCCTCCACTTT
CASSQDLGPTLYNSPLHF
>TRBJ2-3|.|.|TRBV5-5
TGTGCCAGCAGCTTGGATCCGGGGGCAGGCACAGATACGCAGTATTTT
CASSLDPGAGTDTQYF
>TRBJ2-1|TRBD2|.|TRBV9
TGTGCCAGCACACTTAGCGGGAGTCTGTCCTACAATGAGCAGTTCTTC
CASTLSGSLSYNEQFF
>TRBJ1-1|.|many|TRBV5-6
TGTGCCAGCAGCTTGCGAGGGACTGAAGCTTTCTTT
CASSLRGTEAFF
>TRBJ2-7|TRBD1|.|TRBV7-8
TGTGCCAGCAGCAAGACAGGGGACTACGAGCAGTACTTC
CASSKTGDYEQYF
>TRBJ2-1|TRBD2|.|TRBV13
TGTGCCAGCAGCTCGAGCGGGGAGTCCTACAATGAGCAGTTCTTC
CASSSSGESYNEQFF
>TRBJ2-7|.|.|TRBV6-6
TGTGCCAGCAGTTACTCAGCGGCAGGTGAGCAGTACTTC
CASSYSAAGEQYF
>TRBJ2-6|.|.|TRBV7-6
TGTGCCAGCAGCTTCGGAGTCAGCTCTGGGGCCAACGTCCTGACTTTC
CASSFGVSSGANVLTF
>TRBJ1-3|.|.|TRBV4-2
TGTGCCAGCAGCCAATCTTCCGGGCCGTACTCTGGAAACACCATATATTTT
CASSQSSGPYSGNTIYF
>TRBJ2-5|.|.|TRBV13
TGTGCCAGCAGCCCCCGGACAGCCAATATGACCCAGTACTTC
CASSPRTANMTQYF
>TRBJ2-1|.|.|TRBV6-5
TGTGCCAGCAGTTCCGGGACAGAGCAGTTCTTC
CASSSGTEQFF
>TRBJ1-3|TRBD1|once|TRBV13
TGTGCCAGCAGCCCGGGACAGGGGAAAAACACCATATATTTT
CASSPGQGKNTIYF
>TRBJ1-1|TRBD1|.|TRBV4-3
TGCGCCAGCAGCCTGGCAGGACAGGATACTGAAGCTTTCTTT
CASSLAGQDTEAFF
>TRBJ2-2|.|.|TRBV13
TGTGCCAGCACCTATTACACCGGGGAGCTGTTTTTT
CASTYYTGELFF
>TRBJ2-1|.|.|TRBV9
TGTGCCAGCAGCGTCGAGTCAACGCCGAGCTCCTACAATGAGCAGTTCTTC
CASSVESTPSSYNEQFF